This entry concerns a single T cell receptor beta chain. The antigen is not known. The treatment: approximately nine-day PBMC culture with coronavirus spike peptide pools or control peptides (ViraFEST assay). The record originates from a study of vaccination and CD4 T cells after COVID-19. In the study overall: From HCoV-229E, HCoV-OC43, HCoV-NL63 and SARS-CoV-2, overlapping spike peptides were used to stimulate the cells.

Germline V CDR1 and CDR2: SGHNT, YYREEE (reference sequence). The CDR3 spans 17 residues. With V trimmed by 4 bases and J by 2 bases, 12 bases remained unmatched. The study sequenced cultured CD4+ T cell DNA using the Oncomine TCR Beta short-read assay. TCRdb passed the PCR reads through MiXCR, listing each CDR3 protein once. This sample has more than 25,000 distinct CDR3 sequences, with 55% to 80% found just once. Material: CD4+ T cells from blood, cultured in vitro, obtained after SARS-CoV-2 vaccination. The chain recombines TRBV5-4 with TRBJ2-1; 7 nucleotides agree with TRBD1. The sequence was collected from a human donor who received a COVID-19 vaccine. DNA of the CDR3: TGTGCCAGCAGCCCGCACGTTGGACAGGCCGCCTACAATGAGCAGTTCTTC. Translation gives CASSPHVGQAAYNEQFF.